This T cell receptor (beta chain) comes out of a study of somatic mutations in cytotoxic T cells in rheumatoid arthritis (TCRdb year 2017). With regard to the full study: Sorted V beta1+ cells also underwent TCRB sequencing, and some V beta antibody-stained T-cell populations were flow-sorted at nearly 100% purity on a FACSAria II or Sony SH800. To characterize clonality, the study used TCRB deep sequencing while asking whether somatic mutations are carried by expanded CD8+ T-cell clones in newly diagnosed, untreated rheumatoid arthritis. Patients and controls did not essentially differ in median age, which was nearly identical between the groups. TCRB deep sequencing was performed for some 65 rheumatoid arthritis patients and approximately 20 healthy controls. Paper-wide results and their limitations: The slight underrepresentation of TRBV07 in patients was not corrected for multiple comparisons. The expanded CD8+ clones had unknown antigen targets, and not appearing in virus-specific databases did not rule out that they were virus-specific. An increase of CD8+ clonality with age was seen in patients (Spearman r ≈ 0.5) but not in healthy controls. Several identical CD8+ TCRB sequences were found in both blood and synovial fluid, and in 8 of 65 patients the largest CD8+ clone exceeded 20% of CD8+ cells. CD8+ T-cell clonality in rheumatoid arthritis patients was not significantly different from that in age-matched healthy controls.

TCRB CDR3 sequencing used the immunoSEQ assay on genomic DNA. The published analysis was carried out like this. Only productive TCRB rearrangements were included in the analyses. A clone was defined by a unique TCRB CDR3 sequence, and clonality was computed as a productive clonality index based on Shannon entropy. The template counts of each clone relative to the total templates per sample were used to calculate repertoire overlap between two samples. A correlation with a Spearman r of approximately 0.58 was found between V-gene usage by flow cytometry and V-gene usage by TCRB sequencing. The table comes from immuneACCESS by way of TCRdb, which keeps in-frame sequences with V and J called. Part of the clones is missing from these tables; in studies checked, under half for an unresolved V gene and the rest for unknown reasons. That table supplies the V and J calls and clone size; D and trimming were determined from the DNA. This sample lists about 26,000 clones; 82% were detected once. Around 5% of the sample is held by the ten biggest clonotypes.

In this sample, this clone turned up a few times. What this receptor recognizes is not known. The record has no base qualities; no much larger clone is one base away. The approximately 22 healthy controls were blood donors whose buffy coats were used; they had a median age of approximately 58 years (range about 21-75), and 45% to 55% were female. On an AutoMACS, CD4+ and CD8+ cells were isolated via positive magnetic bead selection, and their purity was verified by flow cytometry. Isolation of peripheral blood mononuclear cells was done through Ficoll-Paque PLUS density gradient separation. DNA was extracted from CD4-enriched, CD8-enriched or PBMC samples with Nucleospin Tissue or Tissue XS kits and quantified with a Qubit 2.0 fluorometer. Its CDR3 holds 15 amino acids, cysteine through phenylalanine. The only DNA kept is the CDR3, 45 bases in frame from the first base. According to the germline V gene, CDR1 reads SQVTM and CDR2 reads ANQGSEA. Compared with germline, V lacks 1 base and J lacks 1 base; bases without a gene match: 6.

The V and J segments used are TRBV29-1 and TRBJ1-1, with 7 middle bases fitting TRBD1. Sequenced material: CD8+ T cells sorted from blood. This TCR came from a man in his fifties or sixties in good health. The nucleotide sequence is TGCAGCGTTGAAGGCCTACAGGGGACGAACACTGAAGCTTTCTTT. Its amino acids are CSVEGLQGTNTEAFF. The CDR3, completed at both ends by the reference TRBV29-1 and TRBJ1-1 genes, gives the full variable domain SAVISQKPSRDICQRGTSLTIQCQVDSQVTMMFWYRQQPGQSLTLIATANQGSEATYESGFVIDKFPISRPNLTFSTLTVSNMSPEDSSIYLCSVEGLQGTNTEAFFGQGTRLTVV.